This T cell receptor (beta chain) emerged from a study of blood T cell repertoires in COVID-19. The data were produced by immunoSEQ multiplex PCR, yet TCRdb's version contains in-frame clones alone and is incomplete. The sample lists under 450,000 clones; more than 75% were seen once. This clone was seen once. V was clipped by 3 bases and J by 0 bases, with 8 bases between them. Germline V gene sequence: CDR1 SGHTA, CDR2 FQGNSA. CDR3 size: 15 residues. This chain uses TRBV7-2 with TRBJ2-2, with a tentative D call TRBD2 (5 bases). This receptor was identified in a woman in her twenties or thirties who had recovered from COVID-19. Sequenced sample: PBMCs or T cells enriched from blood (not recorded which). This CDR3 is CASSFSGANTGELFF. The DNA for the CDR3 is TGTGCCAGCAGCTTTTCCGGGGCGAACACCGGGGAGCTGTTTTTT.